These T cell receptor beta chains were read from a single sample in a study of blood T cell repertoires in COVID-19. Assay used: immunoSEQ multiplex PCR; TCRdb lists only in-frame clones, some missing. The table shows about 200,000 clones, with roughly nine tenths occurring only once. Material for sequencing was peripheral blood. These receptor sequences come from a woman aged 45-60 years with acute or convalescent COVID-19. The CDR3 runs from the conserved cysteine through the conserved F or W. The order of the fields is J gene, V gene, CDR3 length, clone size, CDR3 protein. The listing skips clone size in some rows; elsewhere it reads once, few, many or a size class.

J gene: TRBJ2-5
V gene: TRBV7-9
CDR3 length: 13
clone size: few
CDR3 protein: CASSPGSRETQYF

J gene: TRBJ2-3
V gene: TRBV12-3/TRBV12-4
CDR3 length: 13
clone size: .
CDR3 protein: CASRPGVGDTQYF

J gene: TRBJ1-2
V gene: TRBV6-6
CDR3 length: 13
clone size: .
CDR3 protein: CASSSRQGRSYTF

J gene: TRBJ2-7
V gene: TRBV24-1
CDR3 length: 14
clone size: .
CDR3 protein: CATSDAGKSYEQYF

J gene: TRBJ2-7
V gene: TRBV7-2
CDR3 length: 14
clone size: .
CDR3 protein: CASSLAGAFYEQYF

J gene: TRBJ1-2
V gene: TRBV18
CDR3 length: 13
clone size: .
CDR3 protein: CASSGTANYGYTF

J gene: TRBJ2-7
V gene: TRBV7-2
CDR3 length: 14
clone size: .
CDR3 protein: CASSLGRGNLEQYF

J gene: TRBJ1-1
V gene: TRBV10-3
CDR3 length: 13
clone size: .
CDR3 protein: CAISGTTTVEAFF

J gene: TRBJ2-3
V gene: TRBV9
CDR3 length: 16
clone size: once
CDR3 protein: CASSVDASGTTDTQYF

J gene: TRBJ1-5
V gene: TRBV6-2/TRBV6-3
CDR3 length: 17
clone size: .
CDR3 protein: CASSYSTWGGSNQPQHF

J gene: TRBJ1-6
V gene: TRBV21-1
CDR3 length: 16
clone size: few
CDR3 protein: CASSKGRVEEEGPLHF

J gene: TRBJ1-1
V gene: TRBV6-5
CDR3 length: 15
clone size: .
CDR3 protein: CASRSPGRGDTEAFF

J gene: TRBJ1-2
V gene: TRBV18
CDR3 length: 15
clone size: once
CDR3 protein: CASSPAPTPNYGYTF

J gene: TRBJ1-3
V gene: TRBV3-1/TRBV3-2
CDR3 length: 17
clone size: .
CDR3 protein: CASSQRQGQGSGNTIYF

J gene: TRBJ1-2
V gene: TRBV19
CDR3 length: 12
clone size: .
CDR3 protein: CASSIWGRGYTF

J gene: TRBJ2-3
V gene: TRBV12-3/TRBV12-4
CDR3 length: 13
clone size: .
CDR3 protein: CASSTGSTDTQYF